The sequence of this T cell receptor beta chain was determined in a study of sequential checkpoint blockade in melanoma (dated by TCRdb to between 2018 and 2020). About the investigation overall: Patients were assigned by 1:1 randomization to either first-line nivolumab followed by ipilimumab (arm A) or ipilimumab followed by nivolumab (arm B). Both trial sequences were followed by maintenance nivolumab.

CDR1 and CDR2, per the germline V gene, are KGHSY and FQNENV. The CDR3, cysteine through phenylalanine, is 15 amino acids long. The read is trimmed to its CDR3 DNA, 45 bases read in frame from base 1. The germline V end is reduced by 2 bases and the J end by 3 bases; junction bases left unmatched: 6. Of note for this clone: It has no known antigen specificity. No base-level quality is on record; no much larger clone is a single base apart.

What the authors observed across the whole study: The response-prediction model combining TCR metrics and mutation burden needs validation in larger, independent patient cohorts.

The immunoSEQ Assay was used to immunosequence TCRbeta CDR3 regions from genomic DNA. Prior to high-throughput sequencing, genomic DNA was amplified by bias-controlled multiplex PCR. Regarding the original processing steps: To quantify the absolute abundance of each unique TCRbeta CDR3 region, the sequences were collapsed and filtered. Clonality, defined as 1 minus Pielou's evenness, was calculated using productive rearrangements only. A previously published method was used to identify clones whose frequencies were significantly greater in on-treatment samples than in baseline samples. TCRdb took this table from immuneACCESS and kept in-frame rearrangements with V and J called. Such tables lack part of the clones; where checked against another copy, unresolved V genes explain under half of the gap, and the rest is unexplained. V, J and clone size are those of that table, while D and trimming were read from the DNA. This sample lists approximately 18,000 clones; 60% to 80% were detected once. Of the sample, about 10% falls within the top ten clones.

In light of the paper, this sample's treatment or condition label describes: randomized to nivolumab then ipilimumab (arm A) or the reverse (arm B). Prior DNA-damaging chemotherapy had not been received by any trial patient. Thawed PBMCs were sorted on a FACS Aria II flow cytometer to isolate live CD3+CD8+ cells negative for CD19 and CD56. Samples came from patients with melanoma in CheckMate 064, a randomized, open-label phase II trial of sequential checkpoint blockade. Peripheral blood mononuclear cells were collected by leukapheresis, purified using Ficoll-Paque, and frozen in human serum containing around 9.8% DMSO. Immediately after sorting, the purity of the sorted blood CD3+CD8+ cells was confirmed to be >95%, and DNA was then extracted.

The sequences come from CD8+ T cells sorted from blood (inferred from file names), collected from a patient given nivolumab and ipilimumab in sequence. The sequence links TRBV16 to TRBJ2-7, with 8 central nucleotides matching TRBD1. The receptor was isolated from a human donor with melanoma. The nucleotides read TGTGCCAGCAGCCAAAGACAGGGGCTCTTCTACGAGCAGTACTTC. Translation gives CASSQRQGLFYEQYF.